A selection of T cell receptor beta chains follows, all from one sample in a study of control samples from healthy donors and cancer patients. Here immunoSEQ multiplex PCR was the method, and the copy in TCRdb shows in-frame clones only, minus some. The data show approximately 100,000 clones, 75% to 90% seen once. The material sequenced was PBMCs. All receptors derive from a man between 60 and 75 years old with lung cancer. Both conserved end residues are part of each CDR3. The order of the fields is clone size, J gene, D gene, V gene, CDR3 protein, CDR3 DNA. A D gene is named only where the DNA matches it firmly. The listing skips clone size in some rows; elsewhere it reads once, few, many or a size class.

clone size: NA; J gene: TRBJ1-2; D gene: NA; V gene: TRBV7-2; CDR3 protein: CASSPRDSPEGYTF; CDR3 DNA: TGTGCCAGCAGCCCCCGGGACTCCCCGGAGGGCTACACCTTC
clone size: NA; J gene: TRBJ2-3; D gene: NA; V gene: TRBV28; CDR3 protein: CASSLKAGRGSDTQYF; CDR3 DNA: TGTGCCAGCAGTTTGAAAGCAGGCAGGGGATCAGATACGCAGTATTTT
clone size: NA; J gene: TRBJ1-1; D gene: NA; V gene: TRBV19; CDR3 protein: CASSIGLAGLAEAFF; CDR3 DNA: TGTGCCAGTAGTATAGGGCTAGCAGGGTTGGCTGAAGCTTTCTTT
clone size: NA; J gene: TRBJ2-2; D gene: TRBD1; V gene: TRBV5-1; CDR3 protein: CASSWDSQTGELFF; CDR3 DNA: TGCGCCAGCAGTTGGGACAGCCAAACCGGGGAGCTGTTTTTT
clone size: NA; J gene: TRBJ2-4; D gene: NA; V gene: TRBV18; CDR3 protein: CASSPLSGAGTKNIQYF; CDR3 DNA: TGTGCCAGCTCACCACTCTCCGGGGCGGGGACCAAAAACATTCAGTACTTC
clone size: NA; J gene: TRBJ1-4; D gene: TRBD1; V gene: TRBV6-4; CDR3 protein: CASSDSEQGVGEKLFF; CDR3 DNA: TGTGCCAGCAGTGACTCGGAACAGGGGGTCGGTGAAAAACTGTTTTTT
clone size: NA; J gene: TRBJ1-1; D gene: TRBD1; V gene: TRBV11-2; CDR3 protein: CASSQWTGGLNTEAFF; CDR3 DNA: TGTGCCAGCAGCCAGTGGACAGGGGGATTGAACACTGAAGCTTTCTTT
clone size: NA; J gene: TRBJ1-5; D gene: NA; V gene: TRBV27; CDR3 protein: CASSLSPTGNQPQHF; CDR3 DNA: TGTGCCAGCAGTTTATCGCCGACGGGCAATCAGCCCCAGCATTTT
clone size: NA; J gene: TRBJ1-5; D gene: NA; V gene: TRBV18; CDR3 protein: CASSQLRDQPQHF; CDR3 DNA: TGTGCCAGCTCACAGCTGAGAGATCAGCCCCAGCATTTT
clone size: once; J gene: TRBJ1-1; D gene: NA; V gene: TRBV4-1; CDR3 protein: CASRAILWGTEAFF; CDR3 DNA: TGCGCCAGCCGGGCCATTCTTTGGGGCACTGAAGCTTTCTTT
clone size: NA; J gene: TRBJ2-5; D gene: TRBD2; V gene: TRBV7-2; CDR3 protein: CASSLGLRGGLRARETQYF; CDR3 DNA: TGTGCCAGCAGCTTAGGGTTGCGGGGGGGCCTTAGAGCGAGGGAGACCCAGTACTTC
clone size: NA; J gene: TRBJ2-1; D gene: NA; V gene: TRBV21-1; CDR3 protein: CASSSPKGTSLSSGEQFF; CDR3 DNA: TGTGCCAGCAGCTCTCCGAAAGGGACAAGCCTTTCTAGCGGTGAGCAGTTCTTC
clone size: few; J gene: TRBJ2-3; D gene: TRBD2; V gene: TRBV6-4; CDR3 protein: CASSYSGAGTQYF; CDR3 DNA: TGTGCCAGCAGCTACAGCGGGGCCGGGACGCAGTATTTT
clone size: NA; J gene: TRBJ2-6; D gene: NA; V gene: TRBV7-3; CDR3 protein: CASSLRQAGANVLTF; CDR3 DNA: TGTGCCAGCAGCTTGAGACAGGCTGGGGCCAACGTCCTGACTTTC
clone size: NA; J gene: TRBJ2-1; D gene: TRBD2; V gene: TRBV7-2; CDR3 protein: CASSRGTSGLSEQFF; CDR3 DNA: TGTGCCAGCAGTCGGGGGACTAGCGGACTCAGTGAGCAGTTCTTC
clone size: NA; J gene: TRBJ2-5; D gene: NA; V gene: TRBV3-1/TRBV3-2; CDR3 protein: CASSWGKETQYF; CDR3 DNA: TGTGCCAGCAGCTGGGGGAAGGAGACCCAGTACTTC
clone size: NA; J gene: TRBJ2-2; D gene: NA; V gene: TRBV7-8; CDR3 protein: CASSLEEAGVNTGELFF; CDR3 DNA: TGTGCCAGCAGCTTAGAGGAGGCAGGGGTTAACACCGGGGAGCTGTTTTTT
clone size: NA; J gene: TRBJ2-7; D gene: NA; V gene: TRBV12-3/TRBV12-4; CDR3 protein: CASSLTSYEQYF; CDR3 DNA: TGTGCCAGCAGCCTTACCTCCTACGAGCAGTACTTC
clone size: few; J gene: TRBJ1-3; D gene: NA; V gene: TRBV30; CDR3 protein: CAWSVKRGERNTIYF; CDR3 DNA: TGTGCCTGGAGTGTAAAACGAGGGGAGCGAAACACCATATATTTT
clone size: NA; J gene: TRBJ2-7; D gene: NA; V gene: TRBV11-2; CDR3 protein: CASNQLQGNYEQYF; CDR3 DNA: TGTGCCAGCAACCAATTACAGGGAAACTACGAGCAGTACTTC
clone size: NA; J gene: TRBJ2-7; D gene: TRBD2; V gene: TRBV15; CDR3 protein: CATSTAGYEQYF; CDR3 DNA: TGTGCCACCAGCACAGCGGGGTACGAGCAGTACTTC
clone size: NA; J gene: TRBJ2-5; D gene: NA; V gene: TRBV18; CDR3 protein: CASSPDQETQYF; CDR3 DNA: TGTGCCAGCTCACCAGATCAAGAGACCCAGTACTTC
clone size: NA; J gene: TRBJ2-1; D gene: TRBD1; V gene: TRBV3-1/TRBV3-2; CDR3 protein: CASSLRGQLFQEQFF; CDR3 DNA: TGTGCCAGCAGCCTCCGGGGACAGCTATTCCAGGAGCAGTTCTTC
clone size: NA; J gene: TRBJ2-6; D gene: NA; V gene: TRBV18; CDR3 protein: CASSAGTSSSGANVLTF; CDR3 DNA: TGTGCCAGCTCAGCCGGGACGTCCAGCTCTGGGGCCAACGTCCTGACTTTC
clone size: NA; J gene: TRBJ2-1; D gene: NA; V gene: TRBV11-2; CDR3 protein: CASSLALANEQFF; CDR3 DNA: TGTGCCAGCAGCTTAGCCCTAGCGAATGAGCAGTTCTTC
clone size: NA; J gene: TRBJ2-5; D gene: NA; V gene: TRBV7-2; CDR3 protein: CASSLVGTSPQETQYF; CDR3 DNA: TGTGCCAGCAGCTTAGTTGGTACTAGCCCTCAAGAGACCCAGTACTTC
clone size: NA; J gene: TRBJ1-2; D gene: NA; V gene: TRBV7-3; CDR3 protein: CASSPGGEVGYTF; CDR3 DNA: TGTGCCAGCAGCCCGGGGGGGGAGGTTGGCTACACCTTC
clone size: once; J gene: TRBJ2-2; D gene: NA; V gene: TRBV7-3; CDR3 protein: CASRRQAHTGELFF; CDR3 DNA: TGTGCCAGCAGGCGACAGGCTCACACCGGGGAGCTGTTTTTT
clone size: NA; J gene: TRBJ2-3; D gene: NA; V gene: TRBV14; CDR3 protein: CASSPRSNLDTQYF; CDR3 DNA: TGTGCCAGCAGCCCCCGGAGTAACCTGGATACGCAGTATTTT
clone size: NA; J gene: TRBJ1-4; D gene: NA; V gene: TRBV5-8; CDR3 protein: CASSLEATAEKLFF; CDR3 DNA: TGTGCCAGCAGCTTGGAGGCCACCGCAGAAAAACTGTTTTTT
clone size: NA; J gene: TRBJ2-3; D gene: NA; V gene: TRBV29-1; CDR3 protein: CSTNTDTQYF; CDR3 DNA: TGCAGCACAAACACAGATACGCAGTATTTT
clone size: NA; J gene: TRBJ1-4; D gene: NA; V gene: TRBV30; CDR3 protein: CAWSVGQISYEKLFF; CDR3 DNA: TGTGCCTGGAGTGTAGGTCAGATTAGTTATGAAAAACTGTTTTTT
clone size: NA; J gene: TRBJ2-3; D gene: TRBD2; V gene: TRBV6-5; CDR3 protein: CASIRLGGTTDTQYF; CDR3 DNA: TGTGCCAGCATCCGATTGGGGGGGACTACAGATACGCAGTATTTT
clone size: once; J gene: TRBJ1-2; D gene: TRBD1; V gene: TRBV10-2; CDR3 protein: CASSETGTGRRYGYTF; CDR3 DNA: TGCGCCAGCAGTGAAACCGGGACAGGTCGACGCTATGGCTACACCTTC
clone size: NA; J gene: TRBJ1-5; D gene: NA; V gene: TRBV7-9; CDR3 protein: CASSLPGNQPQHF; CDR3 DNA: TGTGCCAGCAGCTTACCAGGCAATCAGCCCCAGCATTTT
clone size: NA; J gene: TRBJ2-2; D gene: TRBD1; V gene: TRBV18; CDR3 protein: CASSLGQGNTGELFF; CDR3 DNA: TGTGCCAGCTCACTTGGACAGGGTAACACCGGGGAGCTGTTTTTT
clone size: NA; J gene: TRBJ1-2; D gene: NA; V gene: TRBV5-1; CDR3 protein: CASSLDDRNYGYTF; CDR3 DNA: TGCGCCAGCAGCTTGGACGACAGGAACTATGGCTACACCTTC
clone size: NA; J gene: TRBJ1-3; D gene: NA; V gene: TRBV6-6; CDR3 protein: CASSYSYRASGNTIYF; CDR3 DNA: TGTGCCAGCAGTTACTCTTACAGGGCTTCTGGAAACACCATATATTTT
clone size: NA; J gene: TRBJ1-1; D gene: TRBD1; V gene: TRBV5-1; CDR3 protein: CASSDRGSGTEAFF; CDR3 DNA: TGCGCCAGCAGCGACAGGGGGTCCGGCACTGAAGCTTTCTTT
clone size: NA; J gene: TRBJ1-3; D gene: NA; V gene: TRBV5-1; CDR3 protein: CASSLAGQNSGNTIYF; CDR3 DNA: TGCGCCAGCAGCTTGGCGGGACAAAACTCTGGAAACACCATATATTTT
clone size: NA; J gene: TRBJ2-2; D gene: NA; V gene: TRBV11-1; CDR3 protein: CASSLVAHTGELFF; CDR3 DNA: TGTGCCAGCAGCTTAGTAGCCCACACCGGGGAGCTGTTTTTT
clone size: NA; J gene: TRBJ1-4; D gene: TRBD1; V gene: TRBV7-9; CDR3 protein: CASSSISYGQGAGEKLFF; CDR3 DNA: TGTGCCAGCAGCTCCATCTCGTACGGACAGGGGGCAGGAGAAAAACTGTTTTTT
clone size: NA; J gene: TRBJ2-2; D gene: NA; V gene: TRBV6-5; CDR3 protein: CASRSTGLDTGELFF; CDR3 DNA: TGTGCCAGCAGGAGTACAGGGCTCGACACCGGGGAGCTGTTTTTT
clone size: NA; J gene: TRBJ1-4; D gene: TRBD1; V gene: TRBV19; CDR3 protein: CASSIGDRDEKLFF; CDR3 DNA: TGTGCCAGTAGTATTGGGGACAGGGATGAAAAACTGTTTTTT
clone size: NA; J gene: TRBJ2-7; D gene: NA; V gene: TRBV5-1; CDR3 protein: CASSTPRGGDSYEQYF; CDR3 DNA: TGCGCCAGCAGCACCCCCAGGGGGGGAGACTCCTACGAGCAGTACTTC